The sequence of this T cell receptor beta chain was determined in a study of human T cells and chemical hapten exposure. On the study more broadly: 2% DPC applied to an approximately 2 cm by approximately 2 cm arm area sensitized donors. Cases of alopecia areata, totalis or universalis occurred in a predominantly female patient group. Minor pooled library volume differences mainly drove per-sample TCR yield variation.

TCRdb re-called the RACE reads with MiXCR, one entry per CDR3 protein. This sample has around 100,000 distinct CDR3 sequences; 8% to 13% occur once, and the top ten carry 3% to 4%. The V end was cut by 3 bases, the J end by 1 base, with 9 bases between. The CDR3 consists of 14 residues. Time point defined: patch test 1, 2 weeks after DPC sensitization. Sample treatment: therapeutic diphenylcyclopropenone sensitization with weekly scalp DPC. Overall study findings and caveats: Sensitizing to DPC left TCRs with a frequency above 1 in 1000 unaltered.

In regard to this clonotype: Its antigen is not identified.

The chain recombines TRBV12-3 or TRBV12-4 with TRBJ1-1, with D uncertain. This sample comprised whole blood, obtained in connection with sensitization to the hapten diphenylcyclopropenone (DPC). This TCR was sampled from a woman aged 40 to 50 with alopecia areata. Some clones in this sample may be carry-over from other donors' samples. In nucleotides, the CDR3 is TGTGCCAGCAGTTTTAGGGCGACGAACACTGAAGCTTTCTTT. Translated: CASSFRATNTEAFF.